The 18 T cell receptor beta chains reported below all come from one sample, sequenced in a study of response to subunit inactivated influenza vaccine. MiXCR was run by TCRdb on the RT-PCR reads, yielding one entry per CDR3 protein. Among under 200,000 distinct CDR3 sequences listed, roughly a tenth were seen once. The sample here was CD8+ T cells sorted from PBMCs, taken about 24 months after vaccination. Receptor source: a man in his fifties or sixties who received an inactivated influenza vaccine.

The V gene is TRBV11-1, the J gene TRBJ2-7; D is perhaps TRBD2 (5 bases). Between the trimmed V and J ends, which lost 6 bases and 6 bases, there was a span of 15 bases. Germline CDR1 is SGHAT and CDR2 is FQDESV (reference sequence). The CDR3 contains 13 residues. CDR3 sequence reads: CASSSGSALEQYF. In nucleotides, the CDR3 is TGTGCCAGCAGTTCGGGGTCCGCCCTCGAGCAGTACTTC.

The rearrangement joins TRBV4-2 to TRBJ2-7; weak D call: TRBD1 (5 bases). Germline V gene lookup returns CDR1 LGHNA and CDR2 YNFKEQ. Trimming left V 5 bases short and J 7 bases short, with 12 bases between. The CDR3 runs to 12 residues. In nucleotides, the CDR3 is TGTGCCAGCAGCATCGGAAAGGGGGAGCAGTACTTC. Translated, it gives CASSIGKGEQYF.

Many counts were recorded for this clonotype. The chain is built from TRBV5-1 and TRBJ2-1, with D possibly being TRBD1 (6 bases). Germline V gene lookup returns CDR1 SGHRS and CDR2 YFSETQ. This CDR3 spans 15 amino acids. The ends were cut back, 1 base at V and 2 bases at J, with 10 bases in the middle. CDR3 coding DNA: TGCGCCAGCAGCTTGTACGAGGGGGCCTACAATGAGCAGTTCTTC. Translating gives CASSLYEGAYNEQFF. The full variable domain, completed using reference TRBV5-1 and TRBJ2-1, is KAGVTQTPRYLIKTRGQQVTLSCSPISGHRSVSWYQQTPGQGLQFLFEYFSETQRNKGNFPGRFSGRQFSNSRSEMNVSTLELGDSALYLCASSLYEGAYNEQFFGPGTRLTVL.

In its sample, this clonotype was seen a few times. Here the CDR3 reads CSAIPRGQEETQYF. As DNA, the CDR3 is TGCAGTGCTATACCCCGGGGACAGGAAGAGACCCAGTACTTC. J is TRBJ2-5 and V is TRBV20-1; 8 nucleotides line up with TRBD1. This CDR3 comprises 14 residues. The germline gives CDR1 DFQATT, CDR2 SNEGSKA (reference sequence). The junction had 7 bases not matched to a gene; V was cut back by 4 bases and J by 3 bases.

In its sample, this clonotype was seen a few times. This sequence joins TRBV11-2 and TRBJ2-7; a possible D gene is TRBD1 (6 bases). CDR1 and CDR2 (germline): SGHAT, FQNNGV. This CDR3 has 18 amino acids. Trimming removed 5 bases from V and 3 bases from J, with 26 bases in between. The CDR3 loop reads CASSKEMRTGLPVYEQYF. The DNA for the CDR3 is TGTGCCAGCAGCAAGGAGATGCGAACAGGGTTGCCTGTCTACGAGCAGTACTTC.

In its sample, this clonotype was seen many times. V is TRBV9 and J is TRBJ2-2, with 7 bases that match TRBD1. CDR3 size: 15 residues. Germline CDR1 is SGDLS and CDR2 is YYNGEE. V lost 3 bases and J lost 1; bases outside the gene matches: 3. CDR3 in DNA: TGTGCCAGCAGCGCAGGGACAGAGAACACCGGGGAGCTGTTTTTT. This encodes CASSAGTENTGELFF.

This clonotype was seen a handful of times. The CDR3 reads CASSLRVAKNIQYF. As DNA, the CDR3 is TGTGCCAGCAGTTTGCGGGTAGCCAAAAACATTCAGTACTTC. The chain couples TRBV12-3 or TRBV12-4 to TRBJ2-4, with D perhaps matching TRBD2 (5 bases). V lost 3 bases and J 0 bases, leaving 6 bases between the germline ends. The CDR3 has 14 residues.

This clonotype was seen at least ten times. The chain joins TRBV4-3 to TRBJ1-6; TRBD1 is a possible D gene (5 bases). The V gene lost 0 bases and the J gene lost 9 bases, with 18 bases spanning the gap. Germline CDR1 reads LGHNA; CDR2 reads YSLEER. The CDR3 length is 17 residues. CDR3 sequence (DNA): TGCGCCAGCAGCCAAGATAGCGGGGCGGTTCTTCCTTCACCCCTCCACTTT. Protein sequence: CASSQDSGAVLPSPLHF.

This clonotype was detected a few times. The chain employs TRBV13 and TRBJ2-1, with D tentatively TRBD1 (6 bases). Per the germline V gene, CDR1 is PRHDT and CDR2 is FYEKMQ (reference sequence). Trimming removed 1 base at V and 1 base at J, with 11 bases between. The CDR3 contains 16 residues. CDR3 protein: CASSLASRGSYNEQFF. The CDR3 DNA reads TGTGCCAGCAGCTTAGCGTCCAGGGGTTCCTACAATGAGCAGTTCTTC.

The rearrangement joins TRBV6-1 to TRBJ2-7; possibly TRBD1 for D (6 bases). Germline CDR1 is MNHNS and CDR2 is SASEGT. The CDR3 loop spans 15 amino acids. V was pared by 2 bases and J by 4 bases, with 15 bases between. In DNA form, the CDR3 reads TGTGCCAGCAGTGAACAGGCAGGGGCCTTTTACGAGCAGTACTTC. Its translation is CASSEQAGAFYEQYF.

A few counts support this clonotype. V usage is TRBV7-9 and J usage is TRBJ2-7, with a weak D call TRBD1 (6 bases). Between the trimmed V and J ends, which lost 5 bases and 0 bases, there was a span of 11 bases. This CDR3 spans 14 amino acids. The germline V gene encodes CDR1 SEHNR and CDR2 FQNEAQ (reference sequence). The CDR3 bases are TGTGCCAGCAGCGGGGACATTTCCTCCTACGAGCAGTACTTC. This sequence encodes CASSGDISSYEQYF.

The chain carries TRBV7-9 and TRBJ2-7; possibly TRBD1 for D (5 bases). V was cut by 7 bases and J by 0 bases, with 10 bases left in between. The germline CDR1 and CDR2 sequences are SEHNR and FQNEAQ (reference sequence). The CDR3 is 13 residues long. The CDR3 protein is CASTSDSSYEQYF. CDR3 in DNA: TGTGCCAGCACCTCAGACAGCTCCTACGAGCAGTACTTC.

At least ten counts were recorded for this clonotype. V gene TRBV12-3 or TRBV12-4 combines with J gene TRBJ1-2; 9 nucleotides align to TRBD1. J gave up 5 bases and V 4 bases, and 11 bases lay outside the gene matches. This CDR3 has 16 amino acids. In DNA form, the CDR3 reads TGTGCCAGCAGTTCCTCCCGGACAGGGGCGAGATATGGCTACACCTTC. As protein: CASSSSRTGARYGYTF.

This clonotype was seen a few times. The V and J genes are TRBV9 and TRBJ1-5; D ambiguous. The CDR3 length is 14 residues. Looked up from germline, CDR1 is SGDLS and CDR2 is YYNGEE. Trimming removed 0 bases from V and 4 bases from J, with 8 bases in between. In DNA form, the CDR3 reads TGTGCCAGCAGCGTAGTCGCGGTTAATCAGCCCCAGCATTTT. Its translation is CASSVVAVNQPQHF.

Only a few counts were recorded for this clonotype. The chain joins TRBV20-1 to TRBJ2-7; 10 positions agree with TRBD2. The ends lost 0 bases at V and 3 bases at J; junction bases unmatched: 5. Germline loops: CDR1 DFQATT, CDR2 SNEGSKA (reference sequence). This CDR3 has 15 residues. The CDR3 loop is CSARDLAGEFYEQYF. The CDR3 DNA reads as TGCAGTGCTAGAGATCTAGCGGGAGAATTCTACGAGCAGTACTTC.

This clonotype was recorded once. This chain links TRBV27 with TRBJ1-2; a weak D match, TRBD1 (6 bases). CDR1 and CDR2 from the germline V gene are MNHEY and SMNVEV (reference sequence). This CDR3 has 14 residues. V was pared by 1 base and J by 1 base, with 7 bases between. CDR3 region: CASSLFRGNYGYTF. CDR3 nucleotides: TGTGCCAGCAGTTTATTCAGGGGTAACTATGGCTACACCTTC.

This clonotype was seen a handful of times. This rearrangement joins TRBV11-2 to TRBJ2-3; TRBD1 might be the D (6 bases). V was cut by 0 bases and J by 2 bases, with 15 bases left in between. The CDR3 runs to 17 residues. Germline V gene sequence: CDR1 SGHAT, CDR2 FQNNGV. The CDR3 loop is CASSLDWTEFNTDTQYF. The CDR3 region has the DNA TGTGCCAGCAGCTTAGATTGGACAGAGTTTAACACAGATACGCAGTATTTT. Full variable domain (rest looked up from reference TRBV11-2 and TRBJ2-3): EAGVAQSPRYKIIEKRQSVAFWCNPISGHATLYWYQQILGQGPKLLIQFQNNGVVDDSQLPKDRFSAERLKGVDSTLKIQPAKLEDSAVYLCASSLDWTEFNTDTQYFGPGTRLTVL.

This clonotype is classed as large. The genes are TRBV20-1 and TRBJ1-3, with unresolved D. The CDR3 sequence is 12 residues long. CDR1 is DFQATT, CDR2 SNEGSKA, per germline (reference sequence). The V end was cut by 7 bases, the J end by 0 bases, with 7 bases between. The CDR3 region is CSVPFSGNTIYF. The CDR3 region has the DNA TGCAGTGTTCCTTTCTCTGGAAACACCATATATTTT.